The 12 T cell receptor beta chains in this list originate from one sample, sequenced in a study of control samples from healthy donors and cancer patients. Using immunoSEQ multiplex PCR, the repertoire was profiled, and TCRdb retains in-frame clones only, with some absent. The listing records about 200,000 clones. Sequencing was done on a sample of blood. The receptor source for this set is a woman in her twenties or thirties in good health.

The chain uses TRBV20-1 and TRBJ2-7, with D possibly being TRBD1 (6 bases). V lost 3 bases and J 2 bases, leaving 26 bases between the germline ends. The CDR3 consists of 18 residues. CDR1 DFQATT and CDR2 SNEGSKA come from the germline V gene (reference sequence). CDR3 sequence: CSASLKGFWGQNPYEQYF. CDR3 coding DNA: TGCAGTGCTAGTCTCAAAGGTTTCTGGGGGCAGAATCCCTACGAGCAGTACTTC.

The chain links TRBV4-1 to TRBJ2-1; a weak D match, TRBD2 (6 bases). This CDR3 is built from 19 residues. Germline V gene data show CDR1 as MGHRA and CDR2 as YSYEKL. The V end was cut by 4 bases, the J end by 4 bases, with 26 bases between. In DNA form, the CDR3 reads TGCGCCAGCAGCCGATCAGCGCGCGGGGTGACCCCGGGTTACAATGAGCAGTTCTTC. It codes for CASSRSARGVTPGYNEQFF.

The rearrangement joins TRBV7-4 to TRBJ2-6; D is ambiguous. V was shortened by 6 bases and J by 4 bases, with 16 bases between the two germline ends. This CDR3 is 16 amino acids long. Germline values: CDR1 SGHVT, CDR2 SQSDAQ. DNA of the CDR3: TGTGCCAGCAGTAACCTTATCCTTGGGGGGGCCAACGTCCTGACTTTC. It codes for CASSNLILGGANVLTF.

The J gene is TRBJ1-5, the V gene TRBV19, with 8 bases that match TRBD1. Germline trimming cut 4 bases from V and 3 bases from J; bases unmatched to any gene: 5. CDR3 length: 15 amino acids. Germline lookup yields CDR1 LNHDA and CDR2 SQIVND (reference sequence). The CDR3 region has the DNA TGTGCCAGTAGTACCGACAGGGGAGACAATCAGCCCCAGCATTTT. Translation: CASSTDRGDNQPQHF. Filled out from reference TRBV19 and TRBJ1-5, the complete variable domain reads DGGITQSPKYLFRKEGQNVTLSCEQNLNHDAMYWYRQDPGQGLRLIYYSQIVNDFQKGDIAEGYSVSREKKESFPLTVTSAQKNPTAFYLCASSTDRGDNQPQHFGDGTRLSIL.

V usage is TRBV6-6 and J usage is TRBJ1-1; 7 nucleotides agree with TRBD1. Germline V gene lookup returns CDR1 MNHNY and CDR2 SVGAGI (reference sequence). After removal of 8 bases from V and 5 bases from J, the junction contained 5 bases not matched to a gene. This CDR3 has 12 residues. CDR3 region: CASGGQKTEAFF. CDR3 sequence (DNA): TGTGCCAGCGGGGGACAGAAAACTGAAGCTTTCTTT.

The chain uses TRBV7-2 and TRBJ1-4, with a tentative D call TRBD1 (5 bases). The CDR3 runs to 14 residues. Germline V gene data show CDR1 as SGHTA and CDR2 as FQGNSA. V was shortened by 4 bases and J by 6 bases, with 12 bases between the two germline ends. The CDR3 DNA reads as TGTGCCAGCAGCTACCGGGACGGTGATGAAAAACTGTTTTTT. Translating it yields CASSYRDGDEKLFF.

This chain uses TRBV19 with TRBJ1-2; tentatively, D is TRBD1 (5 bases). CDR1 and CDR2 from the germline V gene are LNHDA and SQIVND (reference sequence). V lost 4 bases and J 8 bases, leaving 17 bases between the germline ends. The CDR3 runs to 14 residues. The DNA for the CDR3 is TGTGCCAGTAGTACCCTCCAGGGAAGAAAAGGCTACACCTTC. Amino acid sequence: CASSTLQGRKGYTF.

The genes are TRBV12-3 or TRBV12-4 and TRBJ1-5; D not certain. Trimming took 2 bases from V and 5 from J, leaving 4 bases between them. The CDR3 is 12 amino acids. The DNA for the CDR3 is TGTGCCAGCAGTTTAATGCATCAGCCCCAGCATTTT. Its protein is CASSLMHQPQHF.

Concerning this clone: The junction departs from the called germline gene at one end, perhaps through a read error. The chain has TRBV30 and TRBJ2-3, with D possibly being TRBD2 (6 bases). CDR3 size: 11 residues. Per germline, CDR1 GTSNPN and CDR2 SVGIG (reference sequence). CDR3 residues: CAWEGGTWMDF. As DNA, the CDR3 is TGTGCCTGGGAAGGCGGGACTTGGATGGATTTT.

J is TRBJ1-3 and V is TRBV2; TRBD1 is a possible D gene (6 bases). This CDR3 is built from 15 residues. Trimming took 6 bases from V and 4 from J, leaving 16 bases between them. Germline V gives CDR1 SNHLY, CDR2 FYNNEI. The CDR3 sequence is CASSGLTGSGNTIYF. The DNA of the CDR3 is TGTGCCAGCAGCGGACTTACAGGGTCAGGAAACACCATATATTTT.

This chain links TRBV10-3 with TRBJ1-2, with 8 bases fitting TRBD1. With V trimmed by 6 bases and J by 3 bases, 6 bases remained unmatched. Germline CDR1 ENHRY, CDR2 SYGVKD. The CDR3 contains 14 residues. The CDR3 sequence is CAIRRTGSDYGYTF. CDR3 DNA: TGTGCCATCAGGAGGACAGGGAGTGACTATGGCTACACCTTC.

Regarding this clone: Other DNA sequences in the same sample also yield this CDR3. The CDR3 nucleotides read TGTGCCAGCACAGGGGGTCAGCCCCAGCATTTT. Amino acids: CASTGGQPQHF. The V gene is TRBV6-5, the J gene TRBJ1-5; 7 bases map to TRBD1. CDR3 length: 11 amino acids. CDR1 is MNHEY, CDR2 SVGAGI, per germline. The V gene end was trimmed by 7 bases and the J gene end by 6 bases; junction bases not matched to a gene: 0.